The rows below give T cell receptor beta chains drawn from one sample of a study of T cells in Graves' hyperthyroidism and ophthalmopathy. MiXCR, run by TCRdb on the multiplex PCR reads, gives a single entry per CDR3 protein. The sample lists about 270,000 distinct CDR3 sequences; approximately 16% were seen once. Sequenced material: blood. The receptor source for this set is a woman aged 50 to 60 with Graves' hyperthyroidism that later progressed to Graves' ophthalmopathy. Each CDR3 is given with its conserved first and last residue. The order of the fields is D gene, V gene, clone size, J gene, CDR3 DNA, CDR3 protein. A D gene is named only where the DNA matches it firmly. Size is omitted from some rows. Given values are once, few, many or a class for expanded clones.

TRBD2	TRBV6-2/TRBV6-3	-	TRBJ2-3	TGTGCCAGCAGCCACCGTGGGGGGGCAGATACGCAGTATTTT	CASSHRGGADTQYF
-	TRBV6-5	many	TRBJ1-1	TGTGCCAGCAGTTACCTAGAGAACACTGAAGCTTTCTTT	CASSYLENTEAFF
-	TRBV7-2	many	TRBJ2-1	TGTGCCAGCAGCCCGCCATCTGCGGTCTACAATGAGCAGTTCTTC	CASSPPSAVYNEQFF
TRBD2	TRBV7-3	many	TRBJ2-3	TGTGCCAGCAGCTTAGCTAGCGGGAGCCCACCTGATACGCAGTATTTT	CASSLASGSPPDTQYF
-	TRBV2	many	TRBJ1-5	TGTGCCAGCAATACCGGGACTCAGGGTCAGCCCCAGCATTTT	CASNTGTQGQPQHF
TRBD2	TRBV3-1	-	TRBJ2-7	TGTGCCAGCAGCCAACAACTAGCGGGAGGGCCGGAGCAGTACTTC	CASSQQLAGGPEQYF
-	TRBV6-1	-	TRBJ1-1	TGTGCCAGCAGTGAAGATTGGGGAGGTGGGGCTTTCTTT	CASSEDWGGGAFF
TRBD1	TRBV10-3	-	TRBJ1-1	TGTGCCATCGGTGACAGGGGGCGGACTGAAGCTTTCTTT	CAIGDRGRTEAFF
TRBD1	TRBV20-1	many	TRBJ1-1	TGCAGTGCTCGGGACAGGGGCCCATCGAACACTGAAGCTTTCTTT	CSARDRGPSNTEAFF
-	TRBV20-1	many	TRBJ2-2	TGCAGTGCTAGAGATGCGGGGAACACCGGGGAGCTGTTTTTT	CSARDAGNTGELFF
TRBD1	TRBV20-1	many	TRBJ1-2	TGCAGTGCCAGACGCACAGGGGAGGGTGGCTACACCTTC	CSARRTGEGGYTF
TRBD1	TRBV5-4	once	TRBJ1-1	TGTGCCAGCACCGACAGGGGGTCCATGAACACTGAAGCTTTCTTT	CASTDRGSMNTEAFF
-	TRBV18	many	TRBJ2-1	TGTGCCAGCTCACCATACAACTACAATGAGCAGTTCTTC	CASSPYNYNEQFF
-	TRBV5-8	many	TRBJ1-2	TGTGCCAGCAGCTTGGCCAGTACGAAGGCTAACTATGGCTACACCTTC	CASSLASTKANYGYTF
-	TRBV6-1	-	TRBJ2-5	TGTACCAGCAGTGATTGGTGGGGGAACGGCCAAGAGACCCAGTACTTC	CTSSDWWGNGQETQYF
-	TRBV9	many	TRBJ1-6	TGTGCCAGCAGCGAAGCTGCGGGGGGAGTTTCACCCCTCCACTTT	CASSEAAGGVSPLHF
TRBD1	TRBV29-1	-	TRBJ2-1	TGCAGCGCCCAAACCGGGACAGGGAAGTTAAATGAGCAGTTCTTC	CSAQTGTGKLNEQFF
TRBD1	TRBV19	-	TRBJ2-2	TGTGCCAGTAGTTCCCTCGGGACAGGTATGGCCGGGGAGCTGTTTTTT	CASSSLGTGMAGELFF
-	TRBV27	many	TRBJ1-2	TGTGCCAGCAGTTTAGGAGGGAATGGCTACACCTTC	CASSLGGNGYTF
-	TRBV2	many	TRBJ2-5	TGTGCCAGCGGGTTACCCCGAGGGGCTGCGGTAGCCCAGTACTTC	CASGLPRGAAVAQYF
-	TRBV20-1	many	TRBJ2-7	TGCAGTGCTAGAGATTCCGGCGGCTCCTACGAGCAGTACTTC	CSARDSGGSYEQYF
TRBD1	TRBV9	few	TRBJ2-2	TGTGCCAGCAGCGTAGAGTATTTCGGGGACAGAAACAAACGACGCACCGGGGAGCTGTTTTTT	CASSVEYFGDRNKRRTGELFF
-	TRBV2	many	TRBJ2-3	TGTGCCAGCAGTGATCCCACAGGGAGAAACACAGATACGCAGTATTTT	CASSDPTGRNTDTQYF
-	TRBV18	-	TRBJ2-1	TGTGCCAGCTCGGAAACAGGGTCCAATGAGCAGTTCTTC	CASSETGSNEQFF
-	TRBV19	-	TRBJ2-2	TGTGCCAGTAGTATAGCCCGGGGCGGTGGCACCGGGGAGCTGTTTTTT	CASSIARGGGTGELFF
-	TRBV28	many	TRBJ1-5	TGTGCCAGCAGTCAGAGACAGCTCAATCAGCCCCAGCATTTT	CASSQRQLNQPQHF
-	TRBV5-6	many	TRBJ2-7	TGTGCCAGCAGCTTGGCCGGGCAGCCCTACGAGCAGTACTTC	CASSLAGQPYEQYF
-	TRBV2	-	TRBJ2-2	TGTGCCAGCATCAGGACGGAGAACACCGGGGAGCTGTTTTTT	CASIRTENTGELFF
-	TRBV6-1	-	TRBJ2-7	TGTGCCAGCAGTTATAACAGACTCTACGAGCAGTACTTC	CASSYNRLYEQYF
-	TRBV3-1	many	TRBJ2-7	TGTGCCAGCAGCCAACCTGGTGGGGGAGCCAACGAGCAGTACTTC	CASSQPGGGANEQYF
-	TRBV12-3/TRBV12-4	many	TRBJ2-1	TGTGCCAGCAGTCCCACGATGGTACTGGACAATGAGCAGTTCTTC	CASSPTMVLDNEQFF
TRBD2	TRBV3-1	many	TRBJ2-7	TGTGCCAGCAGCCGCGTAAAGGGGGGGACTAGGATCTCCGAGCAGTACTTC	CASSRVKGGTRISEQYF
TRBD1	TRBV6-2/TRBV6-3	-	TRBJ2-5	TGTGCCAGCAGAAGAATCGGACAGGGATGGAGGACCCAGTACTTC	CASRRIGQGWRTQYF
-	TRBV24-1	many	TRBJ2-5	TGTGCCACCAGTGATTTTCTCCATCAAGAGACCCAGTACTTC	CATSDFLHQETQYF
TRBD2	TRBV30	many	TRBJ2-7	TGTGCCTGGAGGGGGGGACTAGCGGGAGGTCCCTACGAGCAGTACTTC	CAWRGGLAGGPYEQYF
-	TRBV7-3	many	TRBJ1-1	TGTGCCAGCAGCTTACGGGGGTTCGGCGGTGAAGCTTTCTTT	CASSLRGFGGEAFF
-	TRBV2	many	TRBJ1-4	TGTGCCAGCAGTGCGGGACCTAATGAAAAACTGTTTTTT	CASSAGPNEKLFF
-	TRBV28	-	TRBJ2-7	TGTGCCAGCAGTTACAAGGGTCAGCGGTACTCCTACGAGCAGTACTTC	CASSYKGQRYSYEQYF
TRBD1	TRBV27	many	TRBJ2-3	TGTGCCAGCAGAGGGGCAGGGGGCTGGACAGATACGCAGTATTTT	CASRGAGGWTDTQYF
TRBD1	TRBV5-1	few	TRBJ1-4	TGCGCCAGCAGGGAACAGGGGGCGGAGGAAAAACTGTTTTTT	CASREQGAEEKLFF
TRBD1	TRBV20-1	few	TRBJ2-5	TGCAGTGCTAGGGGGGGGACAGGGGGAGGAGAGACCCAGTACTTC	CSARGGTGGGETQYF
TRBD1	TRBV27	many	TRBJ1-1	TGTGCCAGCAGTCCCAACAGGGGCACTGAAGCTTTCTTT	CASSPNRGTEAFF
TRBD1	TRBV12-3/TRBV12-4	many	TRBJ1-4	TGTGCCAGCAGTTTAAGGGACAGGGGAGGAAAACTGTTTTTT	CASSLRDRGGKLFF
TRBD1	TRBV20-1	many	TRBJ2-7	TGCAGTGCTAAGGGAGCCGGGACAGGGACTTGGGAGCAGTACTTC	CSAKGAGTGTWEQYF
-	TRBV6-1	many	TRBJ2-7	TGTGCCAGCAGTGAAGTCCTATCCTACTACGAGCAGTACTTC	CASSEVLSYYEQYF
TRBD1	TRBV6-1	-	TRBJ1-3	TGTGCCAGCACCAAACCGACAGGGCCTGGAAACACCATATATTTT	CASTKPTGPGNTIYF
-	TRBV5-8	-	TRBJ1-2	TGTGCCAGCAGCTCGGACAGTTGGGTGGACTATGGCTACACCTTC	CASSSDSWVDYGYTF
-	TRBV6-1	once	TRBJ2-3	TGTGCCAGCAGTGAAGAGTATACGCAGTATTTT	CASSEEYTQYF
-	TRBV20-1	-	TRBJ2-2	TGCAGTGCTAGTCGGCGGGCCCCGAGCACCGGGGAGCTGTTTTTT	CSASRRAPSTGELFF
-	TRBV10-3	many	TRBJ2-7	TGTGCCATCTCGGGAACGGACTTGCAGTACGAGCAGTACTTC	CAISGTDLQYEQYF
TRBD1	TRBV2	many	TRBJ1-1	TGTGCCAGCAGTGCAGGGGGCCCGAGTACTGAAGCTTTCTTT	CASSAGGPSTEAFF
-	TRBV12-3/TRBV12-4	-	TRBJ1-4	TGTGCCAGCAGTTCCACGGACTTTAATGAAAAACTGTTTTTT	CASSSTDFNEKLFF
-	TRBV28	-	TRBJ1-5	TGTGCCAGCAGTTCCCAACTGGGCAATCAGCCCCAGCATTTT	CASSSQLGNQPQHF
-	TRBV6-1	many	TRBJ1-5	TGTGCCAGCAGAGGGACAAATCAGCCCCAGCATTTT	CASRGTNQPQHF
-	TRBV2	many	TRBJ1-2	TGTGCCAGCTCGGGGGAAACGAACTATGGCTACACCTTC	CASSGETNYGYTF
TRBD2	TRBV6-2/TRBV6-3	-	TRBJ2-3	TGTGCCAGCATCGCGGGAGGATACACAGATACGCAGTATTTT	CASIAGGYTDTQYF